This is a list of T cell receptor beta chains from one sample in a study of T cells in Graves' hyperthyroidism and ophthalmopathy. One entry per CDR3 protein results from TCRdb running MiXCR on the multiplex PCR reads. The sample has fewer than 300,000 distinct CDR3 sequences; around 15% are singletons. Sequencing used blood. Receptors were obtained from a woman aged 45 to 65 with Graves' hyperthyroidism that later progressed to Graves' ophthalmopathy. The CDR3 runs from the conserved cysteine through the conserved F or W. D genes are given only for firm matches. Only part of the rows carry a size: once, few, many, or a class if the clone is expanded.

clone_size	j_call	v_call	d_call	cdr3_nt	cdr3_aa
many	TRBJ2-7	TRBV6-1	TRBD2	TGTGCCAGCAGTGGTTCTGCGGGAGAGGGCTACGAGCAGTACTTC	CASSGSAGEGYEQYF
.	TRBJ2-7	TRBV5-4	TRBD1	TGTGCCAGCAGTGACAGGGCTGGGACCTACGAGCAGTACTTC	CASSDRAGTYEQYF
.	TRBJ2-2	TRBV13	TRBD2	TGTGCCAACAGCTCCGGGACTAGCGGAAGCACCGGGGAGCTGTTTTTT	CANSSGTSGSTGELFF
many	TRBJ1-5	TRBV20-1	.	TGCAGTGCTAGAGATACAGGACCCGATCAGCCCCAGCATTTT	CSARDTGPDQPQHF
.	TRBJ1-5	TRBV13	.	TGTGCCAGCAGCCATAAGGGCCGCCCTTATAGCAATCAGCCCCAGCATTTT	CASSHKGRPYSNQPQHF
.	TRBJ1-5	TRBV6-1	.	TGTGCCAGCAGTGGGCCCTTCACGAGTGGGGATCAGCCCCAGCATTTT	CASSGPFTSGDQPQHF
.	TRBJ2-7	TRBV2	TRBD2	TGTGCCAGCAGTGAAAGACTAGCCCACGAGCAGTACTTC	CASSERLAHEQYF
few	TRBJ1-3	TRBV14	.	TGTGCCAGCAGCCCCCGACGGGGGGCGCGGGGAAACACCATATATTTT	CASSPRRGARGNTIYF
many	TRBJ2-3	TRBV7-3	TRBD2	TGTGCCAGCAGCCCACGACTAGCAGGACACACAGATACGCAGTATTTT	CASSPRLAGHTDTQYF
few	TRBJ2-4	TRBV6-9	.	TGTGCCAGCAGTTCCATCATAAACCTAGCCAAAAACATTCAGTACTTC	CASSSIINLAKNIQYF
.	TRBJ2-7	TRBV5-1	.	TGCGCCAGCAGCCATAACCCCGGGACCGCATCCTACGAGCAGTACTTC	CASSHNPGTASYEQYF
.	TRBJ2-3	TRBV9	TRBD2	TGTGCCAGCAGCGAGACCAGGGGACTAGCGGGAACAGATACGCAGTATTTT	CASSETRGLAGTDTQYF
many	TRBJ2-3	TRBV29-1	TRBD1	TGCAGCGTTGAGGGACAGATCACAGATACGCAGTATTTT	CSVEGQITDTQYF
many	TRBJ1-4	TRBV20-1	TRBD1	TGCAGTGCTATGGACAGGGGGACTGAAAAACTGTTTTTT	CSAMDRGTEKLFF
many	TRBJ2-3	TRBV20-1	TRBD2	TGCAGTGCTAAACGTCCCGGGACTAGCGGGAGTGCGCAGTATTTT	CSAKRPGTSGSAQYF
many	TRBJ2-7	TRBV28	.	TGTGCCAGCAGTTTACCACATTCCTACGAGCAGTACTTC	CASSLPHSYEQYF
few	TRBJ2-1	TRBV20-1	TRBD1	TGCAGTGCTAGCAGGGGGCTTGGAAATGAGCAGTTCTTC	CSASRGLGNEQFF
.	TRBJ2-7	TRBV19	.	TGTGCCAGTAGATTAACACAGGACTACGAGCAGTACTTC	CASRLTQDYEQYF
many	TRBJ1-4	TRBV30	.	TGTGCCTGGAGTGTGACGGGGTGGAAAGAAAAACTGTTTTTT	CAWSVTGWKEKLFF
many	TRBJ2-3	TRBV24-1	TRBD1	TGTGCCACCCAGTCCGGAAACAGGGGGAGTGATACGCAGTATTTT	CATQSGNRGSDTQYF
many	TRBJ2-7	TRBV5-1	TRBD1	TGCGCCAGCAGCGGAAAGACAGGGATCGAGCAGTACTTC	CASSGKTGIEQYF
many	TRBJ2-3	TRBV6-1	TRBD1	TGTGCCAGCAGTGAATGGGGCCGGACAGGGGGCACAGATACGCAGTATTTT	CASSEWGRTGGTDTQYF
many	TRBJ1-1	TRBV29-1	TRBD1	TGCAGCGATGTGACCCGGGACAGGGGGCGTCTCGGTCGGCTGAACACTGAAGCTTTCTTT	CSDVTRDRGRLGRLNTEAFF
many	TRBJ1-2	TRBV18	.	TGTGCCAGCTCATTCAGGATTTCAGGGAAAGAGGATGGCTACACCTTC	CASSFRISGKEDGYTF
many	TRBJ1-2	TRBV5-5	TRBD1	TGTGCCAGCACCCCGACAGGGGGCAGCTATGGCTACACCTTC	CASTPTGGSYGYTF
many	TRBJ2-1	TRBV6-1	TRBD2	TGTGCCAGCGGGAGCGGGAGAGGGTATGAGCAGTTCTTC	CASGSGRGYEQFF
many	TRBJ2-5	TRBV18	TRBD1	TGTGCCAGCTCACCACCGGGCAGGGGGCAAGAGACCCAGTACTTC	CASSPPGRGQETQYF
many	TRBJ2-3	TRBV30	TRBD1	TGTGCCTGGAGTGTAAGGCACAGGGGAAAGGCAGATACGCAGTATTTT	CAWSVRHRGKADTQYF
.	TRBJ2-6	TRBV18	TRBD2	TGTGCCAGCTCACCATTGGGACTAGCGGGAGAGCCTGGGGCCAACGTCCTGACTTTC	CASSPLGLAGEPGANVLTF
many	TRBJ2-7	TRBV5-1	TRBD1	TGCGCCAGCAGCCTGTCGGGACAGCCCTACGAGCAGTACTTC	CASSLSGQPYEQYF
few	TRBJ2-7	TRBV20-1	.	TGCAGTGCCCCGGGGATGGGTACCTACGAGCAGTACTTC	CSAPGMGTYEQYF
many	TRBJ2-3	TRBV6-1	.	TGTGCCAGCCGTGGCCCTAGCACAGATACGCAGTATTTT	CASRGPSTDTQYF
many	TRBJ2-2	TRBV10-3	.	TGTGCCATCAGGATGCACAGGGATAGGGCCGGGGAGCTGTTTTTT	CAIRMHRDRAGELFF
few	TRBJ2-1	TRBV19	.	TGTGCCAGTAGTACAGAAAATCGGGTCCTGCGGGAGCAGTTCTTC	CASSTENRVLREQFF
many	TRBJ2-7	TRBV28	TRBD2	TGTGCCAGCAGTTCGACTAGCGGGACCTACGAGCAGTACTTC	CASSSTSGTYEQYF
few	TRBJ1-3	TRBV4-1	.	TGCGCCAGCAGCCACCTAATGCGGACTCAGAGGCTTTTCTCTGGAAACACCGTATATTTT	CASSHLMRTQRLFSGNTVYF
few	TRBJ2-5	TRBV20-1	TRBD1	TGCAGTGCTAGGGGCGACAGGGTTCAAGAGACCCAGTACTTC	CSARGDRVQETQYF
many	TRBJ2-7	TRBV20-1	.	TGCAGTGCTAGACCCCATACAGAATCCTACGAGCAGTACTTC	CSARPHTESYEQYF
.	TRBJ2-5	TRBV11-2	.	TGTGCCAGCAGCTTAGAACCAGGGGCGGCGGGAGAGACCCAGTACTTC	CASSLEPGAAGETQYF
many	TRBJ1-1	TRBV27	.	TGTGCCAGCAGTGCAAACACTGAAGCTTTCTTT	CASSANTEAFF
.	TRBJ2-7	TRBV19	.	TGTGCCAGTAGTTTGGCGGCGAGGGGGACCGAGCAGTACTTC	CASSLAARGTEQYF
many	TRBJ2-3	TRBV15	.	TGTGCCACCAGCTTGCGCTTACACACAGATACGCAGTATTTT	CATSLRLHTDTQYF
many	TRBJ2-2	TRBV30	.	TGTGCCTGGAGTGTATATGGCACCGGGGAGCTGTTTTTT	CAWSVYGTGELFF
many	TRBJ2-5	TRBV28	.	TGTGCCAGCAGTTCGGACAGTCAAGAGACCCAGTACTTC	CASSSDSQETQYF
many	TRBJ2-1	TRBV14	TRBD1	TGTGCCAGCAGCTTTCAGGGGGCGGTCTACAATGAGCAGTTCTTC	CASSFQGAVYNEQFF
once	TRBJ1-1	TRBV2	.	TGTGCCAGCACGAAGACAGGGAACACTGAAGCTTTCTTT	CASTKTGNTEAFF
.	TRBJ2-2	TRBV9	.	TGTGCCAGCAGCGTTTACTGGCATCCGAACACCGGGGAGCTGTTTTTT	CASSVYWHPNTGELFF
many	TRBJ2-7	TRBV12-3/TRBV12-4	.	TGTGCCAGCAGTACAGCGATGACAGACTACGAGCAGTACTTC	CASSTAMTDYEQYF